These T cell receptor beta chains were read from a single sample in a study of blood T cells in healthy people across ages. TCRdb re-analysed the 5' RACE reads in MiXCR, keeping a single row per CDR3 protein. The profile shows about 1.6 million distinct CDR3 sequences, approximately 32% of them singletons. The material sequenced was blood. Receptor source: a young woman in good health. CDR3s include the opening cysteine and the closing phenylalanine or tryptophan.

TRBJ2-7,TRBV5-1,CASSFGGYGQYF
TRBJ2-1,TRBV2,CASGAGTADNEQFF
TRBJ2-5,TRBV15,CATSRDPAGRETQYF
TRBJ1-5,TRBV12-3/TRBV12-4,CASSFSEYPYNQPQHF
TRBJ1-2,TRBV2,CASRSAGVAYGYTF
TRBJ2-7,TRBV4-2,CASSRPGDTYEQYF
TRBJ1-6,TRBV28,CASSFRDRGRRNSPFHF
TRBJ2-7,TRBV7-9,CASSLAEDRVYEQYF
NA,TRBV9,CASSIGLAGGPKGTQYF
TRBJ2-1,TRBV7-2,CASSLGLHEQFF
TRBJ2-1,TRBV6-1,CASSVRRTYNEQFF
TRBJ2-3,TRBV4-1,CASSHRLAGDRSTDTQYF
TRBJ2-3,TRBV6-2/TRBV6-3,CASTVGGITDTQYF
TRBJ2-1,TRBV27,CASSLENPSYNEQVF
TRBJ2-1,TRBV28,CAGRAAEKYNEQFF
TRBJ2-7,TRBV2,CASSSSLAGDAYEQYF
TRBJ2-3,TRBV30,CAWSAQTSGRFGTQYF
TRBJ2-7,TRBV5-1,CASSLFRPGQSSYEQYF
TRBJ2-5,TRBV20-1,CSARYASSGTQETQYF
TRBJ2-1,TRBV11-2,CASARYNEQFF
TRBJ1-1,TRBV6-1,CAGGTALATEAFF